This T cell receptor beta chain appears in the sequencing data of a study of T cell changes during pregnancy in multiple sclerosis. The V end was cut by 6 bases, the J end by 5 bases, with 17 bases between. This CDR3 contains 14 residues. Per germline, CDR1 MNHEY and CDR2 SVGAGI. TCRdb's table, derived via immunoSEQ multiplex PCR, lists solely in-frame clones and lacks some. The sample has fewer than 110,000 clones; around 93% are singletons. This receptor was taken from a female donor in good health, enrolled as a control in a pregnancy study. This sample comprised peripheral blood, obtained in the third trimester of pregnancy. The chain uses TRBV6-5 and TRBJ2-7, with a tentative D call TRBD2 (5 bases). CDR3 coding DNA: TGTGCCAGCAGCCGAGCGAGGGTCCCCCACGAGCAGTACTTC. Protein sequence: CASSRARVPHEQYF.